Here is one T cell receptor beta chain with its context. The antigen is not known. This specimen belongs to a study of T cell responses to AZD1222 COVID-19 vaccine. The germline V gene encodes CDR1 DFQATT and CDR2 SNEGSKA (reference sequence). This CDR3 contains 11 residues. Trimming shortened V by 5 bases and J by 4 bases, and 9 bases separated the two germline ends. Study-level findings and limits: Two doses of AZD1222 preceded a rise in Spike-specific TCR breadth and depth. Spike-wide vaccine-associated CD4 TCRs dominated at 160-218 and 743-854. Of spike-specific TCRs, nearly half reportedly target regions left unmutated in variants.

Profiling relied on immunoSEQ multiplex PCR, and the TCRdb table lists in-frame clones only, not all of them. Of some 150,000 clones detected, about 91% appear once; the ten largest clones hold about 3.7%. The starting material was peripheral blood, obtained on day 0 of MenACWY control vaccination. The chain has TRBV20-1 and TRBJ2-7, with unresolved D. The receptor comes from an adult in good health. CDR3 bases: TGCAGTGCTGCCAATGCATACGAGCAGTACTTC. This sequence encodes CSAANAYEQYF.